The T cell receptor beta chain under discussion was sequenced for a study of vaccination and CD4 T cells after COVID-19 (dated by TCRdb to between 2021 and 2024). A note on the overall study: Convalescent patients had a positive SARS-CoV-2 result on nasal swab PCR, and of these patients, about ten had mild disease and one had severe disease. The convalescent cohort included six males and four females, with two Hispanic individuals, seven Caucasians, two Asians and one multiracial person. Participants got two doses of the Pfizer-BioNTech BNT162b2 vaccine (n=8) or two doses of the Moderna mRNA-1273 vaccine (n=2). Post-COVID blood samples were collected from convalescent patients a median of around 100 days after diagnosis, with a range of roughly 30 to 161 days. Post-vaccine blood samples were obtained a median of approximately 74 days after the second vaccine dose, with a range of roughly 14 to 241 days. Overlapping spike peptide pools from SARS-CoV-2 and from the common cold coronaviruses HCoV-NL63, HCoV-OC43 and HCoV-229E were used as culture stimuli. In control cultures, a CEFX viral epitope pool was used as positive control, an HIV-1 Nef peptide pool was used as negative control, or no peptide was added. The spike-specific CD4+ TCR repertoire was compared before and after mRNA vaccination in over nine COVID-19 convalescent patients and a few infection-naive healthy vaccine recipients.

Turning to this clonotype: What antigen it recognizes has not been identified. No base-level quality is on record; no much larger clone is a single base apart.

The paper as a whole reports these results and caveats: In convalescent patients, a median around 84% of post-vaccine SARS-CoV-2-reactive clones were detected only after vaccination, and vaccine-specific priming was suggested by this finding. Nearly all vaccine-specific clones in convalescent patients (304 of 307) were mono-reactive for SARS-CoV-2 spike rather than cross-reactive with common cold coronaviruses. The number of convalescent patients in the study was relatively small, and the study did not examine early timepoints following natural infection. Although the median number of SARS-CoV-2-reactive clonotypes went up from fewer than 25 after infection to more than 30 after vaccination, the increase was not significant.

The library was built by means of PCR. DNA from cultured CD4+ T cells was subjected to TCR sequencing with the Oncomine TCR Beta short-read assay at the Johns Hopkins FTIC core. The QIAamp micro DNA kit was used to extract genomic DNA from the cultured CD4+ T cells. Oncomine TCR Beta libraries made from cultured CD4+ T cells were pooled using unique dual indexes and sequenced on an Illumina iSeq 100. Concerning the study's data processing: Non-productive sequences were filtered out, and CDR3s that did not start with C, did not end with F or W, or were shorter than 7 amino acids were discarded. Antigen-specific clonotypes were identified with the MANAFEST web application by comparing peptide-stimulated wells with reference and other culture wells. An FDR below 0.05, an odds ratio above 5, and a productive frequency above 0.1% in at least two of three replicate wells were required for clones to be considered positive. A clonotype was classed as cross-reactive if the clonotype showed significant expansion both in SARS-CoV-2 spike wells and in at least one common cold coronavirus spike condition. Similarity between CDR3 sequences was evaluated in R version 3.6.1 using Levenshtein distances (stringdist) and unrooted phylogenetic trees (ape). Clones were called with MiXCR by TCRdb after fastp trimmed the public reads at Q25, and only in-frame beta chains were retained. CDR3 protein duplicates are merged, each entry listing the most common genes and DNA. The V and J calls and clone size come from TCRdb's table, not from the authors' own analysis. In all, the sample holds some 19,000 distinct CDR3 sequences, and less than 50% of those were seen once. Around 14% of the sample lies in the top ten.

The label giving this sample's treatment or condition can be read as: approximately nine-day PBMC culture with coronavirus spike peptide pools or control peptides (ViraFEST assay). To expand antigen-specific T cells with peptide pools and then pick out the expanded clonotypes through TCR sequencing, the study relied on the ViraFEST assay. Positive SARS-CoV-2 PCR tests in the convalescent patients dated from March to December 2020, before Alpha, Beta and Delta variants emerged in the United States. PBMCs were cultured at roughly 2 million per well in IMDM supplemented with approximately 5.3% human AB serum and about 9.5 IU/ml IL-2, with about 10 ug/ml peptide pools added. Half of the culture medium was replaced with fresh IL-2-containing medium on days 3 and 7. Once the cells had been in culture for about 10 days, the EasySep CD4+ T cell isolation kit was used to isolate CD4+ T cells by negative selection. PBMCs were separated from whole blood using Ficoll-Paque Plus gradient centrifugation and then either used fresh or cryopreserved at -140C. Each culture condition was generally run in triplicate wells.

The CDR3, cysteine through phenylalanine, is 16 amino acids long. Left in the record is the CDR3 DNA by itself, 48 bases read in frame from the first base. Here the chain combines TRBV21-1 and TRBJ1-6. TRBV21-1 is labeled a pseudogene. Sequenced input: cultured CD4+ T cells from blood. This receptor was taken from a human donor with COVID-19. The CDR3 has the sequence CASSHREGAYNSPLHF. The DNA sequence follows: TGTGCCAGCAGCCACCGCGAGGGAGCATATAATTCACCCCTCCACTTT.